One and the same sample provided the 30 T cell receptor beta chains below, sequenced in a study of blood T cells in healthy people across ages. Together with a sample-barcoded 5' primer, a J-beta primer mix was included in a second PCR lasting about 6 to 12 cycles. TCRdb ran MiXCR on the 5' RACE reads and lists one entry per CDR3 protein. There are around 1,500,000 distinct CDR3 sequences in the sample; approximately 30% occur only once, and roughly 8% lies in the top ten. The sample was blood. The receptors here all came from a woman aged 25 to 39 in good health.

This clonotype was observed a handful of times. This chain uses TRBV5-1 with TRBJ2-7; unclear D gene. The CDR3 loop spans 15 amino acids. Trimming removed 0 bases at V and 1 base at J, with 11 bases between. Germline CDR1 SGHRS, CDR2 YFSETQ. As DNA, the CDR3 is TGCGCCAGCAGCTTGGGTGTGGGGTTGTCCTACGAGCAGTACTTC. Protein sequence: CASSLGVGLSYEQYF.

This chain uses TRBV4-3 with TRBJ1-2; 7 positions match TRBD1. The CDR3 totals 17 residues. Germline V lookup: CDR1 LGHNA, CDR2 YSLEER. The ends lost 4 bases at V and 3 bases at J; junction bases unmatched: 14. The CDR3 region is CASSPSRGIGGDYGYTF. Here the CDR3 DNA reads TGCGCCAGCAGCCCTAGCAGGGGGATAGGGGGGGACTATGGCTACACCTTC.

This clonotype was observed at least ten times. V usage is TRBV12-3 or TRBV12-4 and J usage is TRBJ2-7, with unresolved D. With 6 bases removed from V and 4 bases from J, the gap between germline ends came to 13 bases. CDR3 size: 13 residues. CDR3 sequence reads: CASSRPPTYEQYF. The CDR3 nucleotides read TGTGCCAGCAGCCGTCCCCCAACTTACGAGCAGTACTTC.

This clonotype was counted between two and nine times. The chain links TRBV20-1 to TRBJ1-4; tentative D call: TRBD1 (6 bases). CDR3 length equals 16 residues. Germline V gene lookup returns CDR1 DFQATT and CDR2 SNEGSKA (reference sequence). The V end lost 6 bases, the J end lost 8 bases, and 25 bases lay between the germline ends. The CDR3 DNA reads TGCAGTGCCAGGAGGGGGGGAAGCCGAAGGGAAGAAAAACTGTTTTTT. It codes for CSARRGGSRREEKLFF.

The chain uses TRBV5-1 and TRBJ1-6, with a possible D match to TRBD1 (5 bases). CDR3 length equals 17 residues. The germline V gene has CDR1 SGHRS and CDR2 YFSETQ. With 0 bases removed from V and 7 bases from J, the gap between germline ends came to 17 bases. The CDR3: CASSLAQDSLGNSPLHF. CDR3 nucleotides: TGCGCCAGCAGCTTGGCCCAAGACAGCCTGGGAAATTCACCCCTCCACTTT.

This clonotype was seen a handful of times. J is TRBJ2-3 and V is TRBV10-3; D gene ambiguous. V was shortened by 7 bases and J by 2 bases, with 10 bases between the two germline ends. There are 13 residues in the CDR3. CDR1 ENHRY and CDR2 SYGVKD come from the germline V gene. CDR3 loop: CAINPDPTDTQYF. The CDR3, as DNA: TGTGCCATCAACCCCGATCCCACAGATACGCAGTATTTT.

Notes on this clonotype: One end of the junction varies from germline; a read error may be responsible. This rearrangement joins TRBV5-1 to TRBJ2-5; D is unresolved. The length of the CDR3 is 13 residues. In germline, CDR1 is SGHRS, CDR2 YFSETQ. CDR3 in DNA: TGCGCCGGCAGCTTAGGTAACGATGAGACCCAGTACTTC. It is translated as CAGSLGNDETQYF.

This chain links TRBV5-1 with TRBJ1-1; 10 bases agree with TRBD1. The CDR3 contains 16 residues. V gave up 3 bases and J gave up 8 bases; unmatched junction bases: 13. CDR1 and CDR2 (germline): SGHRS, YFSETQ. The CDR3 coding sequence is TGCGCCAGCAGCTACGGAGACAGGGGGCGTTTTGAAGAAGCTTTCTTT. Protein product: CASSYGDRGRFEEAFF.

The rearrangement joins TRBV15 to TRBJ2-7; possibly TRBD2 for D (5 bases). The germline CDR1 and CDR2 sequences are LNHNV and YYDKDF (reference sequence). The V end lost 1 base, the J end lost 7 bases, and 11 bases lay between the germline ends. The CDR3 is made up of 13 amino acids. CDR3 nucleotide sequence: TGTGCCACCAGCAGAGCCGGGTCGGGGGAGCAGTACTTC. Amino acids: CATSRAGSGEQYF.

The rearrangement links TRBV28 to TRBJ1-1; perhaps TRBD1 as D (6 bases). Germline CDR1 MDHEN, CDR2 SYDVKM. The CDR3 sequence is 14 residues long. V was shortened by 8 bases and J by 11 bases, with 24 bases between the two germline ends. The CDR3 DNA reads as TGTGCCAGCGGGACGGACAGCGAGCCCCGTGGGGCTTTCTTT. Translated: CASGTDSEPRGAFF.

This clonotype was seen a few times. This chain joins TRBV20-1 and TRBJ2-7, with 7 bases matching TRBD2. This CDR3 is 15 amino acids long. The V gene end was trimmed by 6 bases and the J gene end by 2 bases; junction bases not matched to a gene: 13. CDR1 is DFQATT, CDR2 SNEGSKA, per germline (reference sequence). This chain's CDR3 is CSATARTAGAYEQYF. As DNA, the CDR3 is TGCAGTGCCACAGCCAGGACCGCGGGGGCCTACGAGCAGTACTTC.

The chain uses TRBV15 and TRBJ1-2, with 7 nucleotides matching TRBD1. Losses at the gene ends were 5 bases for V and 1 base for J; bases not matched to a gene: 7. The CDR3 contains 15 residues. CDR1 and CDR2 (germline): LNHNV, YYDKDF (reference sequence). Here the CDR3 reads CATSLTGAINYGYTF. The CDR3 nucleotides read TGTGCCACCAGCCTAACAGGGGCAATTAACTATGGCTACACCTTC.

V gene TRBV6-1 combines with J gene TRBJ2-1; maybe TRBD1 (6 bases). V lost 8 bases and J 6 bases, leaving 14 bases between the germline ends. Per germline, CDR1 MNHNS and CDR2 SASEGT. The CDR3 extends over 13 amino acids. CDR3 loop: CASGTSTGNEQFF. Here the CDR3 DNA reads TGTGCCAGCGGAACCTCGACAGGCAATGAGCAGTTCTTC.

The CDR3 DNA follows: TGTGCCAGCAGTGAGGGGACAGGACGGCGTTTGAATGAGCAGTTCTTC. Translating it yields CASSEGTGRRLNEQFF. The gene calls are TRBV6-1 and TRBJ2-1; 8 positions agree with TRBD1. The germline gives CDR1 MNHNS, CDR2 SASEGT. The CDR3 sequence is 16 residues long. The V segment lost 3 bases and the J segment 7 bases; nucleotides outside the gene matches: 11.

The chain recombines TRBV5-5 with TRBJ2-5; D is unresolved. The CDR3 consists of 13 residues. V dropped 3 bases and J dropped 5 bases, with 11 bases sitting between them. CDR1 is SGHKS, CDR2 YYEKEE, per germline (reference sequence). Written as DNA, the CDR3 is TGTGCCAGCAGCTGGGCACCCCCCGAGACCCAGTACTTC. It encodes CASSWAPPETQYF.

This clonotype was recorded a few times. The chain couples TRBV29-1 to TRBJ1-1, with a tentative D call TRBD1 (6 bases). Germline CDR1 SQVTM, CDR2 ANQGSEA. Trimming pared 7 bases from V and 5 bases from J, leaving 14 bases between. The length of the CDR3 is 12 residues. The CDR3 nucleotides are TGCAGCGGCACTAGGGGGGAGACTGAAGCTTTCTTT. It specifies CSGTRGETEAFF.

V gene TRBV12-3 or TRBV12-4 combines with J gene TRBJ1-1; possibly TRBD1 for D (5 bases). V was pared by 4 bases and J by 5 bases, with 8 bases between. The CDR3 runs 12 residues. The CDR3 region is CASSWGRTEAFF. The CDR3 DNA reads TGTGCCAGCAGTTGGGGCAGAACTGAAGCTTTCTTT.

V is TRBV28 and J is TRBJ1-1; tentative D call: TRBD1 (5 bases). V dropped 5 bases and J dropped 1 base, with 14 bases sitting between them. This CDR3 is built from 15 residues. Germline CDR1 is MDHEN and CDR2 is SYDVKM. The CDR3 loop reads CASSTRTQPNTEAFF. CDR3 nucleotide sequence: TGTGCCAGCAGTACCCGGACACAACCGAACACTGAAGCTTTCTTT.

The rearrangement links TRBV29-1 to TRBJ2-3, with a weak D call TRBD2 (6 bases). CDR1 is SQVTM and CDR2 is ANQGSEA in the germline V gene. The CDR3 totals 13 residues. V was clipped by 4 bases and J by 0 bases, with 8 bases between them. In DNA, the CDR3 is TGCAGCGTTGGGGGGGTTAGCACAGATACGCAGTATTTT. Its protein is CSVGGVSTDTQYF.

The chain is built from TRBV4-3 and TRBJ2-7; no firm D call. V was cut by 2 bases and J by 0 bases, with 5 bases left in between. Germline lookup yields CDR1 LGHNA and CDR2 YSLEER. The CDR3 is 13 amino acids. The CDR3, as DNA: TGCGCCAGCAGCCAACACAGCTCCTACGAGCAGTACTTC. This encodes CASSQHSSYEQYF.

The chain has TRBV5-6 and TRBJ1-3; D may be TRBD1 (5 bases). The CDR3 runs to 15 residues. V was cut by 1 base and J by 0 bases, with 8 bases left in between. Germline CDR1 is SGHDT and CDR2 is YYEEEE. In DNA form, the CDR3 reads TGTGCCAGCAGCTTGACAGGACCCTCTGGAAACACCATATATTTT. It translates to CASSLTGPSGNTIYF. Filled out from reference TRBV5-6 and TRBJ1-3, the complete variable domain reads DAGVTQSPTHLIKTRGQQVTLRCSPKSGHDTVSWYQQALGQGPQFIFQYYEEEERQRGNFPDRFSGHQFPNYSSELNVNALLLGDSALYLCASSLTGPSGNTIYFGEGSWLTVV.

The gene calls are TRBV3-1 and TRBJ2-1; TRBD2 agrees at 11 bases. The CDR3 is 18 residues long. The V and J ends lost 1 base and 5 bases, in that order; junction bases with no gene match: 10. CDR1 LGHDT and CDR2 YNNKEL come from the germline V gene (reference sequence). The CDR3 spells CASSQGKGGLAGHNEQFF. In DNA, the CDR3 is TGTGCCAGCAGCCAAGGTAAAGGCGGACTAGCGGGTCACAATGAGCAGTTCTTC.

The V gene is TRBV5-5, the J gene TRBJ2-3; D not resolved. V lost 1 base and J lost 4, with 13 bases in between. CDR1 SGHKS and CDR2 YYEKEE come from the germline V gene (reference sequence). The CDR3 sequence is 15 residues long. The CDR3 sequence: CASSLSLSTPDTQYF. The CDR3 DNA is TGTGCCAGCAGCTTGAGCCTTTCCACCCCAGATACGCAGTATTTT.

The V and J genes are TRBV7-9 and TRBJ2-7, with TRBD1 matching 7 bases. V trimming: 4 bases; J trimming: 2 bases; junction bases outside the gene matches: 5. CDR3 size: 14 residues. Per the germline V gene, CDR1 is SEHNR and CDR2 is FQNEAQ (reference sequence). The CDR3: CASSSTGPAYEQYF. DNA of the CDR3: TGTGCCAGCAGCTCGACAGGGCCGGCCTACGAGCAGTACTTC.

The chain uses TRBV20-1 and TRBJ2-1; D may be TRBD2 (6 bases). Trimming took off 2 bases at V and 1 base at J, with 15 bases between the two ends. This CDR3 has 16 residues. The V gene's germline CDR1 is DFQATT and CDR2 SNEGSKA (reference sequence). The CDR3 loop reads CSARLQRGGSYNEQFF. The CDR3 DNA reads TGCAGTGCTAGACTTCAGCGAGGAGGGTCCTACAATGAGCAGTTCTTC.

V gene TRBV20-1 combines with J gene TRBJ2-1; the match to TRBD2 covers 13 bases. Trimming at V came to 4 bases and at J to 2 bases, leaving 8 bases not matched to a gene. The CDR3 extends over 17 amino acids. Germline loops: CDR1 DFQATT, CDR2 SNEGSKA (reference sequence). For the CDR3, the DNA is TGCAGTGCTAAAGGGGGGACTAGCGGGACCGCCTACAATGAGCAGTTCTTC. Translation gives CSAKGGTSGTAYNEQFF.

This rearrangement joins TRBV28 to TRBJ2-4; possibly TRBD2 for D (6 bases). The germline CDR1 and CDR2 sequences are MDHEN and SYDVKM. V was shortened by 6 bases and J by 13 bases, with 22 bases between the two germline ends. The length of the CDR3 is 14 residues. The CDR3 DNA follows: TGTGCCAGCAGACGGGACTCCCTAGGATTGACGCAGTACTTC. Its translation: CASRRDSLGLTQYF.

This clonotype came up many times. The chain carries TRBV3-1 and TRBJ2-5; D call uncertain. The CDR3 runs to 11 residues. The ends were cut back, 8 bases at V and 4 bases at J, with 8 bases in the middle. Germline V lookup: CDR1 LGHDT, CDR2 YNNKEL (reference sequence). The CDR3 loop reads CASLHRETQYF. As DNA, the CDR3 is TGTGCCAGCCTTCATCGAGAGACCCAGTACTTC.

A remark on this clonotype: This could be a read error, since a much larger clone is one nucleotide away. The chain carries TRBV7-9 and TRBJ2-5, with D uncertain. The CDR3 totals 14 residues. The germline gives CDR1 SEHNR, CDR2 FQNEAQ (reference sequence). This CDR3 reads CAISPPGRRETQYF. For the CDR3, the DNA is TGTGCCATCAGCCCACCTGGACGTAGGGAGACCCAGTACTTC.

This rearrangement joins TRBV25-1 to TRBJ2-5, with D possibly TRBD1 on 7 matching bases. Trimming removed 5 bases at V and 4 bases at J, with 14 bases between. CDR3 length: 14 amino acids. CDR1 MGHDK and CDR2 SYGVNS come from the germline V gene. CDR3 loop: CASSLSRGAETQYF. The CDR3 DNA follows: TGTGCCAGCAGTCTTTCCAGGGGGGCAGAGACCCAGTACTTC.